This passage covers 26 T cell receptor beta chains from one sample sequenced in a study of T cells in Graves' hyperthyroidism and ophthalmopathy. There were TCR beta CDR3 regions amplified from RNA transcripts. A set of HTBI primers served as the primers for a first-round RT-PCR of the TCR CDR3. TCRdb redid the calling of the multiplex PCR reads with MiXCR, one entry per CDR3 protein. The sample has about 400,000 distinct CDR3 sequences, more than 13% seen once. What was sequenced was blood. All receptors come from a man aged 45 to 65 with Graves' ophthalmopathy.

This clonotype was seen a single time. The chain uses TRBV20-1 and TRBJ2-5; tentatively, D is TRBD2 (5 bases). Per germline, CDR1 DFQATT and CDR2 SNEGSKA (reference sequence). V was clipped by 5 bases and J by 5 bases, with 15 bases between them. CDR3 size: 13 residues. This CDR3 reads CSADDRRGETQYF. The DNA of the CDR3 is TGCAGTGCTGACGATCGCCGCGGGGAGACCCAGTACTTC.

The V call is TRBV6-5, the J call TRBJ1-5; the D is unclear. The V and J ends lost 2 bases and 5 bases respectively, with 7 bases between them. The germline gives CDR1 MNHEY, CDR2 SVGAGI. This CDR3 is 13 amino acids long. In DNA form, the CDR3 reads TGTGCCAGCAGTTACCTGGAGGATCAGCCCCAGCATTTT. Protein product: CASSYLEDQPQHF.

The gene calls are TRBV10-3 and TRBJ2-2, with a possible D match to TRBD2 (6 bases). V gave up 0 bases and J gave up 1 base, with 9 bases separating them. The CDR3 length is 16 residues. Germline CDR1 reads ENHRY; CDR2 reads SYGVKD. For the CDR3, the DNA is TGTGCCATCAGTGAGTCTGTTAGCGGGAACACCGGGGAGCTGTTTTTT. It yields the protein CAISESVSGNTGELFF.

The chain has TRBV5-1 and TRBJ2-3; 16 bases match TRBD2. The V gene end was trimmed by 3 bases and the J gene end by 5 bases; junction bases not matched to a gene: 6. The CDR3 consists of 17 residues. Germline values: CDR1 SGHRS, CDR2 YFSETQ. CDR3 coding DNA: TGCGCCAGCAGCTCCCAGGGACTAGCGGGAGGGCAAGATACGCAGTATTTT. Protein sequence: CASSSQGLAGGQDTQYF.

This clonotype was seen at least ten times. The chain recombines TRBV5-1 with TRBJ2-5; the D gene is possibly TRBD2 (6 bases). Trimming cost V 1 base and J 5 bases, with 12 bases left between them. Germline V gene data show CDR1 as SGHRS and CDR2 as YFSETQ. The CDR3 is 14 residues long. The CDR3 protein is CASSLTEGRETQYF. The CDR3 nucleotides are TGCGCCAGCAGCTTGACGGAGGGGAGGGAGACCCAGTACTTC.

This clonotype came up many times. V is TRBV30 and J is TRBJ2-2; unclear D gene. The CDR3 has 14 residues. Germline V gene lookup returns CDR1 GTSNPN and CDR2 SVGIG (reference sequence). Trimming cost V 0 bases and J 4 bases, with 9 bases left between them. The CDR3 DNA reads as TGTGCCTGGAGTGTATTGACTTTCACCGGGGAGCTGTTTTTT. This codes for CAWSVLTFTGELFF.

In its sample, this clonotype was seen many times. The genes are TRBV19 and TRBJ2-5; weak D call: TRBD1 (6 bases). This CDR3 has 18 residues. V was trimmed by 6 bases and J by 2 bases, leaving 25 bases between them. Germline assignment: CDR1 LNHDA and CDR2 SQIVND (reference sequence). The CDR3 here is CASSDPGTPPHRQETQYF. In DNA form, the CDR3 reads TGTGCCAGTAGCGACCCCGGGACACCCCCCCACCGACAAGAGACCCAGTACTTC.

This clonotype was recorded a few times. The chain has TRBV24-1 and TRBJ2-1, with D possibly matching TRBD1 (5 bases). Between the trimmed V and J ends, which lost 3 bases and 5 bases, there was a span of 16 bases. The germline V gene encodes CDR1 KGHDR and CDR2 SFDVKD. CDR3 length: 16 residues. CDR3 region: CATSDQGRLSDNEQFF. The CDR3 nucleotides are TGTGCCACCAGTGATCAGGGCAGGTTAAGCGACAATGAGCAGTTCTTC.

This clonotype was recorded at least ten times. V is TRBV7-2 and J is TRBJ2-2, with no clear D. The V end was cut by 1 base, the J end by 6 bases, with 6 bases between. The length of the CDR3 is 13 residues. Germline assignment: CDR1 SGHTA and CDR2 FQGNSA. CDR3 nucleotide sequence: TGTGCCAGCAGCTTAGGAAGGGCCGGGGAGCTGTTTTTT. It translates to CASSLGRAGELFF.

This clonotype was seen many times. The chain carries TRBV11-3 and TRBJ1-1; D not resolved. The V end was cut by 3 bases, the J end by 0 bases, with 8 bases between. Germline CDR1 reads SGHNT; CDR2 reads YENEEA. This CDR3 comprises 14 residues. The CDR3 is CASSFGGMNTEAFF. For the CDR3, the DNA is TGTGCCAGCAGCTTCGGAGGAATGAACACTGAAGCTTTCTTT.

V gene TRBV5-1 combines with J gene TRBJ2-1, with 8 bases lining up with TRBD2. Germline V gene lookup returns CDR1 SGHRS and CDR2 YFSETQ. V shed 1 base, J shed 8 bases, and the junction held 8 bases outside the gene matches. This CDR3 spans 15 amino acids. Written as DNA, the CDR3 is TGCGCCAGCAGCTTGCAACAAGCGGGAGTAGATGAGCAGTTCTTC. Encoded protein: CASSLQQAGVDEQFF.

This clonotype occurred many times. V is TRBV20-1 and J is TRBJ1-1; TRBD1 matches 7 bases. The CDR3 has 14 residues. CDR1 is DFQATT and CDR2 is SNEGSKA in the germline V gene (reference sequence). V lost 0 bases to trimming and J lost 1 base; unmatched junction nucleotides: 2. The CDR3 DNA sequence: TGCAGTGCTAGAGATGGGACAGAGAACACTGAAGCTTTCTTT. Translating gives CSARDGTENTEAFF.

This clonotype was counted many times. The rearrangement links TRBV2 to TRBJ2-1, with D perhaps matching TRBD1 or TRBD2 (5 bases each). V was clipped by 8 bases and J by 7 bases, with 15 bases between them. The CDR3 totals 13 residues. The V gene's germline CDR1 is SNHLY and CDR2 FYNNEI. CDR3 DNA sequence: TGTGCCAGCGAGGGGCAGCAGACAAATGAGCAGTTCTTC. This encodes CASEGQQTNEQFF.

In this sample, this clonotype turned up many times. This chain uses TRBV20-1 with TRBJ2-7, with TRBD2 matching over 12 bases. CDR1 is DFQATT, CDR2 SNEGSKA, per germline (reference sequence). V lost 2 bases to trimming and J lost 4 bases; unmatched junction nucleotides: 9. The CDR3 covers 16 residues. The CDR3 sequence: CSARLAGGARAYEQYF. In DNA, the CDR3 is TGCAGTGCTAGACTAGCGGGAGGGGCTCGTGCTTACGAGCAGTACTTC.

The V call is TRBV5-1, the J call TRBJ2-2; D remains unclear. Germline CDR1 reads SGHRS; CDR2 reads YFSETQ. The CDR3 totals 12 residues. Trimming took off 6 bases at V and 6 bases at J, with 9 bases between the two ends. The DNA for the CDR3 is TGCGCCAGCAAAACTGGGGCCGGGGAGCTGTTTTTT. Its translation: CASKTGAGELFF.

This clonotype was seen at least ten times. The chain employs TRBV28 and TRBJ2-1; 9 bases align to TRBD2. The CDR3 contains 16 residues. The V gene end was trimmed by 5 bases and the J gene end by 7 bases; junction bases not matched to a gene: 12. Germline lookup yields CDR1 MDHEN and CDR2 SYDVKM. The CDR3 bases are TGTGCCAGCAGTGCCCTAGCGGGATTGCAGCTAAATGAGCAGTTCTTC. Translated, it gives CASSALAGLQLNEQFF.

This clonotype was found many times. The rearrangement joins TRBV2 to TRBJ1-2; D remains unclear. CDR1 and CDR2 from the germline V gene are SNHLY and FYNNEI. Trimming cost V 4 bases and J 1 base, with 7 bases left between them. The length of the CDR3 is 13 residues. CDR3 protein: CASSGQDNYGYTF. In DNA, the CDR3 is TGTGCCAGCAGTGGCCAGGATAACTATGGCTACACCTTC.

This chain connects TRBV6-1 to TRBJ1-5; TRBD1 matches at 7 bases. Germline V gives CDR1 MNHNS, CDR2 SASEGT. This CDR3 spans 15 amino acids. V lost 6 bases, J lost 1 base, and 6 bases stayed unmatched. The CDR3, as DNA: TGTGCCAGCAGCCGGGACAGTGCAAGCAATCAGCCCCAGCATTTT. It translates to CASSRDSASNQPQHF.

This clonotype was recorded a few times. The chain joins TRBV27 to TRBJ1-1; the D gene is possibly TRBD1 (5 bases). CDR1 and CDR2 (germline): MNHEY, SMNVEV (reference sequence). V lost 1 base and J lost 2, with 8 bases in between. The CDR3 consists of 14 residues. The CDR3 protein is CASSLFGANTEAFF. The CDR3 DNA reads as TGTGCCAGCAGTTTATTCGGGGCAAACACTGAAGCTTTCTTT.

This rearrangement joins TRBV11-2 to TRBJ2-1; the D gene is possibly TRBD2 (5 bases). Germline CDR1 is SGHAT and CDR2 is FQNNGV. There are 16 residues in the CDR3. Trimming shortened V by 2 bases and J by 5 bases, and 16 bases separated the two germline ends. For the CDR3, the DNA is TGTGCCAGCAGCTTATCCGTGAGCGGAAAGAACAATGAGCAGTTCTTC. It encodes CASSLSVSGKNNEQFF.

This clonotype has only a few counts. This chain joins TRBV2 and TRBJ2-7; D not certain. Germline assignment: CDR1 SNHLY and CDR2 FYNNEI. CDR3 length: 13 residues. V lost 6 bases, J lost 3 bases, and 12 bases lay in between. CDR3: CASSLITDYEQYF. DNA of the CDR3: TGTGCCAGCAGCCTAATAACAGACTACGAGCAGTACTTC.

This clonotype was recorded at least ten times. The J gene is TRBJ2-4, the V gene TRBV30, with D tentatively TRBD1 (5 bases). Trimming stripped 4 bases from V and 5 bases from J, with 18 bases between. The CDR3 has 15 residues. Germline CDR1 is GTSNPN and CDR2 is SVGIG (reference sequence). The CDR3 coding sequence is TGTGCCTGGACCGACCCTAAGGGGCGAGAAAACATTCAGTACTTC. Translating gives CAWTDPKGRENIQYF. The complete variable domain, with remaining parts taken from reference TRBV30 and TRBJ2-4, reads SQTIHQWPATLVQPVGSPLSLECTVEGTSNPNLYWYRQAAGRGLQLLFYSVGIGQISSEVPQNLSASRPQDRQFILSSKKLLLSDSGFYLCAWTDPKGRENIQYFGAGTRLSVL.

Ten or more counts support this clonotype. The genes are TRBV27 and TRBJ2-1; TRBD2 might be the D (7 bases). V lost 3 bases, J lost 9 bases, and 18 bases lay in between. CDR1 and CDR2 (germline): MNHEY, SMNVEV (reference sequence). The CDR3 is 15 residues long. CDR3 amino acids: CASSFSVVGGREQFF. The DNA of the CDR3 is TGTGCCAGCAGTTTTTCCGTGGTCGGGGGGCGTGAGCAGTTCTTC.

About this clonotype itself: A much bigger clone sits one base away, suggesting this may be a read error. V is TRBV7-8 and J is TRBJ2-2, with TRBD1 matching over 8 bases. Germline loops: CDR1 SGHVS, CDR2 FQNEAQ. The CDR3 has 15 amino acids. The CDR3 sequence: CASSSQGVNTEELFF. As DNA, the CDR3 is TGTGCCAGCAGCTCACAGGGGGTTAACACCGAGGAGCTGTTTTTT.

This clonotype was seen repeatedly, ten times or more. CDR3: CASSLGTSNYGYTF. The CDR3 DNA is TGTGCCAGCAGCTTGGGGACATCTAACTATGGCTACACCTTC. The rearrangement links TRBV7-8 to TRBJ1-2, with D possibly matching TRBD1 (6 bases). The V gene lost 3 bases and the J gene lost 0 bases, with 8 bases spanning the gap. CDR1 SGHVS and CDR2 FQNEAQ come from the germline V gene. The CDR3 sequence is 14 residues long.

This clonotype showed up many times. The chain is built from TRBV30 and TRBJ1-1, with D possibly matching TRBD1 (6 bases). Looked up from germline, CDR1 is GTSNPN and CDR2 is SVGIG (reference sequence). The germline V and J ends were trimmed by 3 bases and 1 base, with 9 bases remaining between them. This CDR3 spans 13 amino acids. The CDR3 DNA is TGTGCCTGGAGAAGGACAGAGAACACTGAAGCTTTCTTT. Amino acids: CAWRRTENTEAFF.